This record looks at one T cell receptor beta chain sequence and its context. Its antigen is unidentified. The record originates from a study of identical twins. The study, taken as a whole, reports: Within cord blood, abundant beta clonotypes carried fewer insertions, but memory repertoires showed no such trend. Its conclusions, products of cross-sectional statistical analysis, did not come from following the same donors.

Template switching added a universal primer binding site, and final cDNA carried unique molecular identifiers. TCRdb called the 5' RACE reads again in MiXCR, with one record for every CDR3 protein. The sample records 200,000 to 300,000 distinct CDR3 sequences, about 11% being singletons. Material for sequencing was memory T cells sorted from blood. The clonotype comes from a man aged 50 to 60 in good health.

CDR3 bases: TGCGCCAGCAGAGACAACCCCTACGAGCAGTACTTC. Amino acids: CASRDNPYEQYF. V is TRBV5-1 and J is TRBJ2-7; D remains ambiguous. Germline CDR1 reads SGHRS; CDR2 reads YFSETQ. This CDR3 spans 12 amino acids. V was pared by 5 bases and J by 2 bases, with 8 bases between.